This entry describes one TCR beta chain. The entry originates in a study of CD8+ T cells in alopecia areata. Study context: By percentage of affected scalp area, the severity of treated patients was scored.

V was clipped by 6 bases and J by 6 bases; unmatched bases: 10. The germline V gene has CDR1 SNHLY and CDR2 FYNNEI. The CDR3 spans 14 residues. The treatment denotes: oral pan-JAK inhibitor, 5-10 mg twice daily. Collected material from alopecia areata patients comprised lesional scalp punch biopsies and peripheral blood. Sequencing templates came from extracted RNA that was reverse transcribed into cDNA. Generated by immunoSEQ multiplex PCR, the TCRdb table keeps only in-frame clones and is missing some. The table records 250,000 to 350,000 clones, around 64% of them present only once. This clonotype originated in a human donor with alopecia areata. The sequencing used CD4+ T cells sorted from blood, collected between weeks 51 and 54, from a patient treated with tofacitinib. This chain uses TRBV2 with TRBJ1-2; TRBD1 matches at 7 bases. CDR3 region: CASRAGTESNGYTF. CDR3 in DNA: TGTGCCAGCAGAGCCGGGACAGAATCTAATGGCTACACCTTC.